These T cell receptor beta chains were read from a single sample in a study of CD8 T cells in ankylosing spondylitis. Via MiXCR, TCRdb re-called the 5' RACE reads, giving one row per CDR3 protein. The profile shows about 220,000 distinct CDR3 sequences, about 7% of them singletons. The sequenced material came from blood, either unsorted or a sorted T cell fraction (not recorded which). These receptor sequences come from a male donor with ankylosing spondylitis. Each CDR3 is given with its conserved first and last residue. Fields, in order: D gene, J gene, clone size, V gene, CDR3 protein, CDR3 DNA. A D gene is named only where the DNA matches it firmly. Size tells how often a clone was seen (once, few, many) or the class of an expanded clone, and some rows leave it out.

>NA|TRBJ1-2|few|TRBV7-2
CASSLPPSEKYGYTF
TGTGCCAGCAGCTTACCGCCGTCAGAGAAATATGGCTACACCTTC
>NA|TRBJ2-5|many|TRBV5-6
CASSAAQGGETQYF
TGTGCCAGCAGCGCGGCTCAGGGGGGAGAGACCCAGTACTTC
>NA|TRBJ2-7|many|TRBV7-2
CASSLPPFTYEQYF
TGTGCCAGCAGCTTGCCCCCCTTTACCTACGAGCAGTACTTC
>NA|TRBJ2-3|few|TRBV7-8
CASSLIGGMTDTQYF
TGTGCCAGCAGCTTAATTGGCGGGATGACAGATACGCAGTATTTT
>TRBD1|TRBJ2-5|many|TRBV6-1
CASSGRNRGPQETQYF
TGTGCCAGCAGTGGTCGGAACAGGGGGCCCCAAGAGACCCAGTACTTC
>TRBD2|TRBJ2-3|NA|TRBV2
CASSEPPGGSDTQYF
TGTGCCAGCAGTGAACCCCCGGGAGGGTCAGATACGCAGTATTTT
>NA|TRBJ2-2|many|TRBV6-1
CATTGRATTGELFF
TGTGCCACCACGGGAAGGGCTACCACCGGGGAGCTGTTTTTT
>NA|TRBJ2-7|many|TRBV4-1
CASSQVGVHEQYF
TGCGCCAGCAGCCAAGTCGGGGTCCACGAGCAGTACTTC
>NA|TRBJ2-7|few|TRBV10-2
CASSARAAGEQYF
TGCGCCAGCAGTGCTAGGGCCGCGGGGGAGCAGTACTTC
>NA|TRBJ2-1|many|TRBV10-2
CASSERGGNEQFF
TGCGCCAGCAGTGAACGGGGCGGGAATGAGCAGTTCTTC
>TRBD2|TRBJ2-2|many|TRBV4-1
CASSQTRTSGRAGELFF
TGCGCCAGCAGCCAAACTAGGACTAGCGGGAGGGCCGGGGAGCTGTTTTTT
>TRBD2|TRBJ2-1|many|TRBV15
CATNSGTRGNEQFF
TGTGCCACGAACTCCGGGACTAGAGGCAATGAGCAGTTCTTC
>NA|TRBJ2-5|many|TRBV7-2
CASSLVFGETQYF
TGTGCCAGCAGCTTAGTTTTTGGCGAGACCCAGTACTTC
>TRBD2|TRBJ2-1|NA|TRBV9
CASSPGGFLQFF
TGTGCCAGCAGCCCGGGGGGGTTTTTGCAGTTCTTC
>NA|TRBJ1-5|many|TRBV15
CATSSDTGTSSNQPQHF
TGTGCCACCAGCAGTGATACCGGGACAAGTAGCAATCAGCCCCAGCATTTT
>TRBD1|TRBJ2-2|few|TRBV4-3
CASSQGTGDSTGELFF
TGCGCCAGCAGCCAAGGGACAGGGGACTCCACCGGGGAGCTGTTTTTT
>TRBD2|TRBJ2-7|many|TRBV7-2
CASSLAAGGIYEQYF
TGTGCCAGCAGCTTAGCGGCGGGGGGAATCTACGAGCAGTACTTC
>NA|TRBJ2-7|many|TRBV14
CASSQVPQEQYF
TGTGCCAGCAGCCAAGTTCCCCAAGAGCAGTACTTC
>NA|TRBJ1-1|many|TRBV13
CASSSRSRGMNTEAFF
TGTGCCAGCAGCTCCAGGTCGCGGGGAATGAACACTGAAGCTTTCTTT
>TRBD2|TRBJ2-7|few|TRBV12-3/TRBV12-4
CASSRLAGARYEQYF
TGTGCCAGCAGTCGGCTAGCGGGAGCTAGATACGAGCAGTACTTC
>NA|TRBJ2-1|many|TRBV12-3/TRBV12-4
CASSLSSIYEQFF
TGTGCCAGCAGTTTATCGTCAATCTATGAGCAGTTCTTC
>NA|TRBJ2-3|many|TRBV9
CASSVPHTGAGTDTQYF
TGTGCCAGCAGCGTACCCCATACGGGGGCGGGCACAGATACGCAGTATTTT
>NA|TRBJ1-1|NA|TRBV7-6
CASSLEARGGGHGDTEAFF
TGTGCCAGCAGCTTAGAGGCTCGAGGTGGGGGGCACGGGGACACTGAAGCTTTCTTT
>NA|TRBJ1-2|many|TRBV7-9
CASSLGSYPEVDGYTF
TGTGCCAGCAGCTTGGGTTCATACCCGGAAGTGGATGGCTACACCTTC
>NA|TRBJ1-2|many|TRBV7-9
CASSPGIYGYTF
TGTGCCAGCAGCCCAGGGATCTATGGCTACACCTTC
>NA|TRBJ1-1|many|TRBV3-1
CASSQGLNTEAFF
TGTGCCAGCAGCCAAGGACTGAACACTGAAGCTTTCTTT
>TRBD1|TRBJ2-2|few|TRBV4-1
CASSRQGANTGELFF
TGCGCCAGCAGTCGACAGGGGGCTAACACCGGGGAGCTGTTTTTT
>TRBD1|TRBJ1-5|many|TRBV12-3/TRBV12-4
CASRRGGPNQPQHF
TGTGCCAGCAGGAGAGGGGGCCCCAATCAGCCCCAGCATTTT
>NA|TRBJ2-7|NA|TRBV20-1
CSARSVGEQYF
TGCAGTGCTAGGTCGGTAGGCGAGCAGTACTTC
>NA|TRBJ2-7|many|TRBV20-1
CSASLGESAWADEQYF
TGCAGTGCTAGTTTGGGGGAGTCTGCCTGGGCGGACGAGCAGTACTTC
>TRBD1|TRBJ2-7|many|TRBV7-9
CASSSRTGLSSYEQYF
TGTGCCAGCAGCTCTAGGACAGGGCTAAGCTCCTACGAGCAGTACTTC
>TRBD2|TRBJ2-1|many|TRBV7-9
CASSLLAGGYNEQFF
TGTGCCAGCAGCCTGCTAGCGGGAGGCTACAATGAGCAGTTCTTC
>NA|TRBJ2-5|few|TRBV30
CAWSVLEGVRETQYF
TGTGCCTGGAGTGTACTCGAGGGTGTACGAGAGACCCAGTACTTC